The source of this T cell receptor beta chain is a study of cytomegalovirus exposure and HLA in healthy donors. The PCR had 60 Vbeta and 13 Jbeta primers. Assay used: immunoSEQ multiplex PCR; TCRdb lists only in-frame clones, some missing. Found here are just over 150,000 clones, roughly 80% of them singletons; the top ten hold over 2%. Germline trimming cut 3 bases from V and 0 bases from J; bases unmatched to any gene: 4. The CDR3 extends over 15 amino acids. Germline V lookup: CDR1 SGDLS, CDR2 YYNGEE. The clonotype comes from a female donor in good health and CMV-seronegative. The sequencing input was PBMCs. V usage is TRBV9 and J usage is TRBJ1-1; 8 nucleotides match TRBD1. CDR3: CASSASRGLNTEAFF. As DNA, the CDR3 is TGTGCCAGCAGCGCAAGCAGGGGGCTGAACACTGAAGCTTTCTTT.